The present TCR beta chain was sequenced within a study of blood T cell repertoires in COVID-19. This clone has a handful of counts. Germline V gene sequence: CDR1 MDHEN, CDR2 SYDVKM. The CDR3 runs to 15 residues. With 5 bases removed from V and 6 bases from J, the gap between germline ends came to 17 bases. Assay used: immunoSEQ multiplex PCR; TCRdb lists only in-frame clones, some missing. Among roughly 65,000 clones, 80% to 85% were seen once, and the ten largest hold about two fifths. Material for sequencing was peripheral blood. The clonotype originates from a human donor in a cohort sampled during active COVID-19. This chain uses TRBV28 with TRBJ1-5; TRBD1 might be the D (5 bases). CDR3 sequence: CASSTGGRGGQPQHF. The CDR3 bases are TGTGCCAGCAGTACAGGAGGTAGGGGAGGTCAGCCCCAGCATTTT.